This T cell receptor beta chain was retrieved from a study of OX40 agonist ivuxolimab in advanced cancers. On the study more broadly: Patients' therapy was ivuxolimab, an antibody that acts as an agonist of OX40 (CD134). Broader study findings: Expanded clones were, on average, more numerous in CD8+ T cells than in CD4+. Normalized T-cell clonal expansion was also low in some nonresponders.

Trimming removed 5 bases from V and 3 bases from J, with 4 bases in between. CDR3 length: 11 residues. Per the germline V gene, CDR1 is SGHTA and CDR2 is FQGNSA. Regarding this clone: Its antigen is as yet unknown.

Generated by immunoSEQ multiplex PCR, the TCRdb table keeps only in-frame clones and is missing some. The sample records 55,000 to 80,000 clones, approximately 86% being singletons. The input for sequencing was CD4+ or CD8+ T cells sorted from blood, taken in a trial of the OX40 agonist ivuxolimab. The chain recombines TRBV7-2 with TRBJ1-1; D gene ambiguous. This clonotype was obtained from an adult with an advanced solid tumor such as melanoma, head and neck, liver or kidney cancer. The CDR3 nucleotides read TGTGCCAGCAGCCCATACACTGAAGCTTTCTTT. This codes for CASSPYTEAFF.